The entry that follows covers one TCR beta chain sequence. This clone has more than one count but fewer than ten. What antigen it recognizes has not been identified. The record has no base qualities; no much larger clone is one base away. Taken from cysteine to phenylalanine, the CDR3 has 15 residues. Of all the DNA, just the CDR3 is kept, 45 bases in frame from base 1. V lost 5 bases and J lost 2 bases, and the count of bases not matched to a germline gene is 7. The germline V gene yields MDHEN for CDR1 and SYDVKM for CDR2. At one collaborating source in Seattle, patients were enrolled during active infection and were followed longitudinally through the course of disease. The collaborating institutions used their own protocols to collect whole blood in K2EDTA tubes. For TCRbeta analysis, collaborators shipped samples as frozen whole blood, isolated PBMCs, or DNA extracted from either of those sample types.

TCRbeta CDR3 regions were amplified from genomic DNA by means of the immunoSEQ Assay, a bias-controlled multiplex PCR. In the authors' own workflow: The number of nucleated cells in each sample was estimated from the amplification of reference gene primers within the assay. To quantify the absolute abundance of each unique TCRbeta CDR3 rearrangement, sequence reads were collapsed and filtered. Productive Simpson clonality was computed per sample as the square root of Simpson's diversity index over productive rearrangements. Not all clones reach the TCRdb copy of this immuneACCESS table, which keeps in-frame sequences only. Checked studies attribute under half of the gap to unresolved V genes and leave the rest unexplained. That table gives V, J and clone size, and the DNA gave D and trimming. The sample records tens of thousands of clones, 85% to 90% of which are singletons. Together, the top ten hold about 6.8% of the sample.

These data originate in a study of blood T cell repertoires in COVID-19 (dated by TCRdb to about 2020). Regarding the research as a whole: Collaborator samples came from the United States, Italy and Spain and covered acute and convalescent phases of COVID-19. Subjects who had been exposed to COVID-19, were actively infected with it, or had recovered from it provided the deeply sampled blood TCRbeta repertoires that made up the dataset. Samples were obtained from the ongoing ImmuneRACE study (first 160 participants) and from 1,254 subjects provided by 6 global collaborators. A de-identified subject ID, COVID-19 status, age in years and sex were almost always included in the sample metadata. The repertoires were released in a freely available public database meant as a resource for research on the immune response to SARS-CoV-2. Where available, HLA class I and class II types were taken from metadata supplied by the sample provider and were not determined by assay-based typing. The prospective study material was composed of cDNA or gDNA derived from T cells, B-cell-depleted T cells, or PBMCs.

The research as a whole found: The amount of clinical and demographic metadata varied by source and participant and was provided uncurated.

Sequenced material: peripheral blood. The chain uses TRBV28 and TRBJ2-7; 9 bases in the junction line up with TRBD2. This clonotype was sampled from a woman aged 55-70 years with COVID-19, enrolled during active disease. CDR3 region: CASSPPTSGPYEQYF. The base sequence is TGTGCCAGCAGTCCACCGACTAGCGGTCCCTACGAGCAGTACTTC.